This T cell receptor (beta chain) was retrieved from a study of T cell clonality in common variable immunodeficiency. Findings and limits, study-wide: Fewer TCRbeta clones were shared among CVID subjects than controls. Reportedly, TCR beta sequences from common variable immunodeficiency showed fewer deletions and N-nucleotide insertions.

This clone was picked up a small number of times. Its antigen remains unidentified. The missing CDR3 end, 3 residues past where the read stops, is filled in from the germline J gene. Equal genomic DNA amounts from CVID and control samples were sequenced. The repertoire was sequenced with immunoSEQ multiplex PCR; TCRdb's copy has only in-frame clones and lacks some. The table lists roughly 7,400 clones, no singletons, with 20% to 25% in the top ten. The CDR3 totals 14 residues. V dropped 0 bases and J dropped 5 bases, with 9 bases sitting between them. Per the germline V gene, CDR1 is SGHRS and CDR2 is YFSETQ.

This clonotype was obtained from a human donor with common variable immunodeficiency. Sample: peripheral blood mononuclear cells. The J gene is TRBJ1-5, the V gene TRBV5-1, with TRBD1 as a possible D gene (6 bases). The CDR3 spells CASSLEGGDQPQHF. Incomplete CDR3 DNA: TGCGCCAGCAGCTTGGAGGGGGGGGATCAGCCC.